This T cell receptor (beta chain) was captured in a study of Ad26.COV2.S vaccination and SARS-CoV-2 variants. Study context: Vaccine-arm donor from the placebo-controlled COV1001 Ad26.COV2.S trial. Study-level findings and limits: Substantial response breadth was reportedly seen for spike-specific CD8+ and CD4+ T cells after vaccination. Vaccinated individuals (as opposed to placebo recipients) had higher spike-specific TCR breadth.

The table came from immunoSEQ multiplex PCR; TCRdb's copy has only in-frame clones and leaves some out. The sample contains 350,000 to 450,000 clones, approximately 85% of which appear only once. This CDR3 contains 18 residues. V lost 5 bases, J lost 4 bases, and 15 bases stayed unmatched. Germline loops: CDR1 LNHDA, CDR2 SQIVND (reference sequence). Treatment defined: about 20 received Ad26.COV2.S at low or high dose, single or two shots; 5 received placebo; per-sample allocation not given. Sampling was done on day 63 after the first vaccine or placebo injection. With respect to this clone: The antigen is not known.

Here the sequenced sample was peripheral blood, taken in a trial of Ad26.COV2.S vaccine versus placebo. The clonotype comes from a person between 18 and 60 years old who received the Ad26.COV2.S COVID-19 vaccine or a placebo. The chain links TRBV19 to TRBJ1-2; 11 bases line up with TRBD1. The chain's CDR3 is CASSARTGGDIIPYGYTF. The CDR3 nucleotides read TGTGCCAGTAGTGCCCGGACAGGGGGCGACATAATTCCCTATGGCTACACCTTC. Full variable domain (remainder filled in from reference TRBV19 and TRBJ1-2): DGGITQSPKYLFRKEGQNVTLSCEQNLNHDAMYWYRQDPGQGLRLIYYSQIVNDFQKGDIAEGYSVSREKKESFPLTVTSAQKNPTAFYLCASSARTGGDIIPYGYTFGSGTRLTVV.